The 21 T cell receptor beta chains below all came from one sample that was sequenced in a study of blood T cell repertoires in COVID-19. Profiling relied on immunoSEQ multiplex PCR, and the TCRdb table lists in-frame clones only, not all of them. Among some 100,000 clones listed, about 87% were seen once. Material: peripheral blood. All receptors derive from a woman in her fifties or sixties with acute or convalescent COVID-19.

The J gene is TRBJ2-1, the V gene TRBV2, with D maybe TRBD2 (6 bases). Per the germline V gene, CDR1 is SNHLY and CDR2 is FYNNEI. With 2 bases removed from V and 6 bases from J, the gap between germline ends came to 8 bases. CDR3 length equals 13 residues. CDR3 sequence: CASSEREVNEQFF. CDR3 in DNA: TGTGCCAGCAGTGAAAGGGAGGTCAATGAGCAGTTCTTC.

This rearrangement joins TRBV10-2 to TRBJ1-5, with D possibly being TRBD1 (6 bases). The CDR3 loop spans 14 amino acids. V lost 6 bases, J lost 4 bases, and 13 bases lay in between. Germline V CDR1 and CDR2: WSHSY, SAAADI. For the CDR3, the DNA is TGCGCCAGCAGCGGGGCTACAGGGAATCAGCCCCAGCATTTT. This sequence encodes CASSGATGNQPQHF.

V usage is TRBV7-2 and J usage is TRBJ2-7, with 8 bases aligning to TRBD2. The CDR3 is 16 residues long. Germline CDR1 and CDR2: SGHTA and FQGNSA. J gave up 3 bases and V 5 bases, and 12 bases lay outside the gene matches. The CDR3 loop reads CASSPAASGSIYEQYF. The CDR3 DNA sequence: TGTGCCAGCAGCCCCGCGGCTAGCGGGTCTATCTACGAGCAGTACTTC.

The chain carries TRBV6-5 and TRBJ1-6; possibly TRBD1 for D (5 bases). V lost 6 bases, J lost 7 bases, and 13 bases lay in between. Germline assignment: CDR1 MNHEY and CDR2 SVGAGI. The CDR3 is made up of 14 amino acids. The CDR3 loop reads CASRGGGPNSPLHF. The DNA of the CDR3 is TGTGCCAGCAGGGGGGGTGGGCCCAATTCACCCCTCCACTTT.

This rearrangement joins TRBV3-1 (or the pseudogene TRBV3-2) to TRBJ1-2, with TRBD1 matching 10 bases. Looked up from germline, CDR1 is LGHDT and CDR2 is YNNKEL (reference sequence). With V trimmed by 4 bases and J by 5 bases, 4 bases remained unmatched. CDR3 length equals 14 residues. DNA of the CDR3: TGTGCCAGCAGCCTGGGACAGGGGATTTATGGCTACACCTTC. Translation: CASSLGQGIYGYTF.

The rearrangement uses TRBV2 and TRBJ2-2, with 8 bases fitting TRBD1. The CDR3 has 14 residues. Germline-derived CDR1 and CDR2 are SNHLY and FYNNEI. V shed 6 bases and J 4 bases; nucleotides not matched to a gene: 4. The CDR3 is CASRADRATGELFF. The CDR3, as DNA: TGTGCCAGCAGGGCGGACAGGGCCACCGGGGAGCTGTTTTTT.

This clone came up once. The chain joins TRBV2 to TRBJ2-3, with D unresolved. The CDR3 is 14 amino acids. V was shortened by 1 base and J by 0 bases, with 5 bases between the two germline ends. Per germline, CDR1 SNHLY and CDR2 FYNNEI. The CDR3 sequence: CASSEGLSTDTQYF. CDR3 bases: TGTGCCAGCAGTGAAGGACTTAGCACAGATACGCAGTATTTT.

The chain joins TRBV12-3 or TRBV12-4 to TRBJ2-7; D unresolved. Trimming removed 2 bases from V and 6 bases from J, with 8 bases in between. CDR3 size: 12 residues. The DNA for the CDR3 is TGTGCCAGCAGTTTAAACTTTCGCGAGCAGTACTTC. The encoded protein is CASSLNFREQYF.

This clone appeared once. The genes are TRBV28 and TRBJ2-1, with TRBD2 matching 8 bases. This CDR3 is 13 amino acids long. CDR1 is MDHEN, CDR2 SYDVKM, per germline. Unmatched junction bases numbered 4, after V lost 7 bases and J lost 5 bases. This CDR3 is CASKPSGHNEQFF. The CDR3 region has the DNA TGTGCCAGCAAGCCTAGCGGGCACAATGAGCAGTTCTTC.

This clone appeared once. V and J are TRBV18 and TRBJ2-1; tentatively, D is TRBD1 (6 bases). With 1 base removed from V and 7 bases from J, the gap between germline ends came to 23 bases. CDR1 and CDR2 from the germline V gene are KGHSH and LQKENI. CDR3 length: 18 amino acids. The CDR3 coding sequence is TGTGCCAGCTCACCACGTCCCCTTAAAGGGGGACGCTTGAATGAGCAGTTCTTC. Translating it yields CASSPRPLKGGRLNEQFF. The variable domain in full, with the rest retrieved from reference TRBV18 and TRBJ2-1, is NAGVMQNPRHLVRRRGQEARLRCSPMKGHSHVYWYRQLPEEGLKFMVYLQKENIIDESGMPKERFSAEFPKEGPSILRIQQVVRGDSAAYFCASSPRPLKGGRLNEQFFGPGTRLTVL.

The chain is built from TRBV7-9 and TRBJ2-2, with 10 bases identical to TRBD2. With 8 bases clipped from V and 5 bases from J, the junction kept 5 bases outside the gene matches. The CDR3 is made up of 14 amino acids. The germline gives CDR1 SEHNR, CDR2 FQNEAQ (reference sequence). The CDR3: CASEAGGSTGELFF. CDR3 DNA: TGTGCCAGCGAAGCGGGGGGGTCGACCGGGGAGCTGTTTTTT.

The gene calls are TRBV7-2 and TRBJ1-5; TRBD1 might be the D (5 bases). CDR3 size: 13 residues. CDR1 and CDR2 from the germline V gene are SGHTA and FQGNSA. Trimming left V 5 bases short and J 11 bases short, with 16 bases between. CDR3 sequence (DNA): TGTGCCAGCAGCCCCGACTCACAAGGGGCCCAGCATTTT. Translated, it gives CASSPDSQGAQHF. The whole variable domain, remainder taken from reference TRBV7-2 and TRBJ1-5, is GAGVSQSPSNKVTEKGKDVELRCDPISGHTALYWYRQSLGQGLEFLIYFQGNSAPDKSGLPSDRFSAERTGGSVSTLTIQRTQQEDSAVYLCASSPDSQGAQHFGDGTRLSIL.

This clone was observed a single time. The chain combines TRBV5-1 with TRBJ2-3, with 8 bases fitting TRBD1. Germline V gene sequence: CDR1 SGHRS, CDR2 YFSETQ. The CDR3 extends over 15 amino acids. Trimming removed 0 bases from V and 4 bases from J; junction bases left unmatched: 4. The CDR3 region has the DNA TGCGCCAGCAGCTTGGAACAGGGGGGAGCAGATACGCAGTATTTT. Translation gives CASSLEQGGADTQYF.

The chain carries TRBV27 and TRBJ1-2; 7 positions match TRBD1. The CDR3 extends over 16 amino acids. The V gene's germline CDR1 is MNHEY and CDR2 SMNVEV (reference sequence). V shed 4 bases and J 4 bases; nucleotides not matched to a gene: 12. In DNA, the CDR3 is TGTGCCAGCAGTTCCCCCCAGACAGGGAGATTCTATGGCTACACCTTC. It translates to CASSSPQTGRFYGYTF.

The CDR3 DNA reads TGTGCCAGCAGCCCGGAGGGGCTAGAGACCCAGTACTTC. This codes for CASSPEGLETQYF. The chain links TRBV11-2 to TRBJ2-5; weak D call: TRBD2 (6 bases). Germline lookup yields CDR1 SGHAT and CDR2 FQNNGV. V lost 5 bases to trimming and J lost 4 bases, with 11 bases between them. The CDR3 contains 13 residues.

This sequence joins TRBV6-2 or TRBV6-3 and TRBJ2-1, with 9 positions matching TRBD2. CDR3 length: 14 amino acids. Germline lookup yields CDR1 MNHEY and CDR2 SVGEGT. Trimming removed 2 bases from V and 9 bases from J; junction bases left unmatched: 5. The CDR3: CASSYVAGAGEQFF. The DNA of the CDR3 is TGTGCCAGCAGTTACGTAGCGGGGGCGGGTGAGCAGTTCTTC.

This clone was seen only a few times. The CDR3: CASSPTGDQETQYF. Written as DNA, the CDR3 is TGTGCCAGCAGCCCCACGGGAGATCAAGAGACCCAGTACTTC. J is TRBJ2-5 and V is TRBV5-4; D is perhaps TRBD2 (6 bases). Germline CDR1 and CDR2: SGHNT and YYREEE (reference sequence). CDR3 size: 14 residues. The germline V and J ends were trimmed by 4 bases and 2 bases, with 12 bases remaining between them.

The CDR3 is CAWSVLRSGYTF. CDR3 coding DNA: TGTGCCTGGAGTGTACTCCGGTCTGGCTACACCTTC. The rearrangement links TRBV30 to TRBJ1-2; D is unclear. This CDR3 is 12 amino acids long. From germline, CDR1 is GTSNPN and CDR2 SVGIG (reference sequence). V was shortened by 0 bases and J by 7 bases, with 9 bases between the two germline ends.

This chain joins TRBV5-1 and TRBJ1-1, with TRBD1 identical over 7 bases. Per the germline V gene, CDR1 is SGHRS and CDR2 is YFSETQ. This CDR3 region has 13 residues. J gave up 8 bases and V 7 bases, and 11 bases lay outside the gene matches. CDR3 amino acids: CASGETGITEAFF. The CDR3 bases are TGCGCCAGCGGGGAGACAGGGATAACGGAAGCTTTCTTT.

The chain couples TRBV3-1 (or the pseudogene TRBV3-2) to TRBJ1-1, with no clear D. V was clipped by 4 bases and J by 5 bases, with 17 bases between them. The CDR3 runs to 15 residues. The germline V gene has CDR1 LGHDT and CDR2 YNNKEL (reference sequence). Written as DNA, the CDR3 is TGTGCCAGCAGCCCCCCCGCGGGGAAGGGTACTGAAGCTTTCTTT. It is translated as CASSPPAGKGTEAFF.

V and J are TRBV25-1 and TRBJ1-2; the match to TRBD1 covers 7 bases. The germline V gene encodes CDR1 MGHDK and CDR2 SYGVNS. CDR3 length equals 13 residues. With 6 bases clipped from V and 7 bases from J, the junction kept 8 bases outside the gene matches. CDR3 loop: CASRPQGNGGYTF. DNA for the CDR3: TGTGCCAGCAGGCCACAGGGGAATGGTGGCTACACCTTC.